Sequencing of this T cell receptor beta chain was carried out in a study of cytomegalovirus exposure and HLA in healthy donors. As for this clone: The antigen is undetermined.

The ends lost 4 bases at V and 5 bases at J; junction bases unmatched: 12. This CDR3 spans 17 amino acids. Looked up from germline, CDR1 is SGHRS and CDR2 is YFSETQ. Amplification used 60 Vbeta primers and 13 Jbeta primers. Clones were read by immunoSEQ multiplex PCR, and TCRdb kept only the in-frame ones, dropping some. The sample contains about 99,000 clones, 60% to 85% of which appear only once. Whole-study results and caveats: What was likely a sequencing artifact was a cluster of highly shared sequence variants.

The clonotype was recovered from a man aged 45 to 65 in good health and CMV-seropositive. The chain employs TRBV5-1 and TRBJ2-1, with TRBD1 identical over 10 bases. What was sequenced was PBMCs. This chain's CDR3 is CASSLNLDRGPHNEQFF. The DNA for the CDR3 is TGCGCCAGCAGCCTCAACCTTGACAGGGGGCCACACAATGAGCAGTTCTTC.